This T cell receptor (beta chain) comes out of a study of T cell responses to AZD1222 COVID-19 vaccine. This CDR3 contains 11 residues. CDR1 and CDR2 from the germline V gene are DFQATT and SNEGSKA (reference sequence). Trimming removed 3 bases at V and 10 bases at J, with 12 bases between. Study findings and constraints: Dominant CD4 TCR responses targeted spike regions 160-218 and 743-854.

Turning to this clone: What it binds is not known.

Repertoires were generated with immunoSEQ multiplex PCR, while TCRdb's copy carries only in-frame clones and drops some. Among approximately 100,000 clones, roughly 89% were seen once, and the ten largest hold 9% to 15%. This rearrangement joins TRBV20-1 to TRBJ1-1; D is ambiguous. The specimen comprised peripheral blood, sampled on day 0 of AZD1222 vaccination. The sequence came from an adult in good health. CDR3 residues: CSARDLLGAFF. The CDR3 bases are TGCAGTGCTAGGGACCTCCTCGGAGCTTTCTTT.